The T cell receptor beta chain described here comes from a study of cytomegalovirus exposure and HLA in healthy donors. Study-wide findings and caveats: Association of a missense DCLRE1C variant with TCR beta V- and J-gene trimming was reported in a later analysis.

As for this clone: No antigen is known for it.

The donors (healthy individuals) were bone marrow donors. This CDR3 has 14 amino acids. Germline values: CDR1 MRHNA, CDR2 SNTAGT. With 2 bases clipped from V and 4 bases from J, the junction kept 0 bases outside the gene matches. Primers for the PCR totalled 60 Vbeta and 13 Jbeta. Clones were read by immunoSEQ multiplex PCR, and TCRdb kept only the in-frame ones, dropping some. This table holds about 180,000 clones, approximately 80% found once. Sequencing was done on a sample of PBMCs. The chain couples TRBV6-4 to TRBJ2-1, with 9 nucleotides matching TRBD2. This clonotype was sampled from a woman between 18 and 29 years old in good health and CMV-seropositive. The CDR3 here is CASSDSGGYNEQFF. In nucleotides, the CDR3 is TGTGCCAGCAGTGACAGCGGGGGGTACAATGAGCAGTTCTTC.